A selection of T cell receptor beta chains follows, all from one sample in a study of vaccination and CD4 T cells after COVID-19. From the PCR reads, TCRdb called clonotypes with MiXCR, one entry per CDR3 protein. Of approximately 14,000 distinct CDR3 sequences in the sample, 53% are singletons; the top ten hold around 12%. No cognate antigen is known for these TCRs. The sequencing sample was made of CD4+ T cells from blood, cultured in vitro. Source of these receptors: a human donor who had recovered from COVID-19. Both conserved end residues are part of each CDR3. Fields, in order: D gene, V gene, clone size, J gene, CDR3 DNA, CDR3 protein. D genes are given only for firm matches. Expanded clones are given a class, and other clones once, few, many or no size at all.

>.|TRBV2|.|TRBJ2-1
TGTGCCAGCACGGCACTAGGATCCTACAATGAGCAGTTCTTC
CASTALGSYNEQFF
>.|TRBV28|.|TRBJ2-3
TGTGCCAGCAGTTCTCCTGATACGCAGTATTTT
CASSSPDTQYF
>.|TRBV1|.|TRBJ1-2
TGCACCAGCAGCCAATATTACCTCGGGACGCCCAACTATGGCTACACCTTC
CTSSQYYLGTPNYGYTF
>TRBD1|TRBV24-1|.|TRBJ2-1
TGTGCCACCGAAGGGGGCAACTACAATGAGCAGTTCTTC
CATEGGNYNEQFF
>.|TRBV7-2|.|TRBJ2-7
TGTGCCAGCGGCTCCCCAGGATACGAGCAGTACTTC
CASGSPGYEQYF
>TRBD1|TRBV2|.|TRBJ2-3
TGTGCCAGCAGCACAGGGGGCGGAACAGATACGCAGTATTTT
CASSTGGGTDTQYF
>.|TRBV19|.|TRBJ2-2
TGTGCCAGTAGTCAGGGCAGGTGGCCCCTCTACACCGGGGAGCTGTTTTTT
CASSQGRWPLYTGELFF
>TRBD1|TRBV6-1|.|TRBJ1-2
TGTGCCAGCAGCCGTCCCGGGACAGGGGACGGCTATGGCTACACCTTC
CASSRPGTGDGYGYTF
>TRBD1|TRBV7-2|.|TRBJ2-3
TGTGCCAGCACCCCGGGACAGGGAACAGATACGCAGTATTTT
CASTPGQGTDTQYF
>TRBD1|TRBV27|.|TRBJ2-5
TGTGCCAGCAGGGGGACAGCTTTGGAGACCCAGTACTTC
CASRGTALETQYF
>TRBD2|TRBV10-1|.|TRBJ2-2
TGCGCCAGCAGTCGACTAGCGGGAGGCCAGGGCACCGGGGAGCTGTTTTTT
CASSRLAGGQGTGELFF
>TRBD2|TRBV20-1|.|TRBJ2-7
TGCAGTGCTAGCCCCCCCGGGACTAGTAACGAGCAGTACTTC
CSASPPGTSNEQYF
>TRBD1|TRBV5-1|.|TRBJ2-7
TGCGCCAGCAGTCAATCACCGGGACAGGGGTCCTACGAGCAGTACTTC
CASSQSPGQGSYEQYF
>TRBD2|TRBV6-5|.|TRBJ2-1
TGTGCCAGCAGTTACGACCCCCTCCTAGCGGGAGACAATGAGCAGTTCTTC
CASSYDPLLAGDNEQFF
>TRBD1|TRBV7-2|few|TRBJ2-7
TGTGCCAGCAGCTTAGAGACAGGGATGTCCTACGAGCAGTACTTC
CASSLETGMSYEQYF
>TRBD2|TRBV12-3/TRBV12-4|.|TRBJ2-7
TGTGCCAGCAGTTTAGCGCTAGCGGGAATATCCTACGAGCAGTACTTC
CASSLALAGISYEQYF
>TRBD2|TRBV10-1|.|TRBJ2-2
TGCGCCACCCGGGCTAGCGGGAGTACCGGGGAGCTGTTTTTT
CATRASGSTGELFF
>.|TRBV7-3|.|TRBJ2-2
TGTGCCAGCAGCCCAGTCCCGGGACGGGAATACACCGGGGAGCTGTTTTTT
CASSPVPGREYTGELFF
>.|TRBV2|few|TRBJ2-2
TGTGCCAGCAGTCCTGGTTACCAGGCCGGGGAGCTGTTTTTT
CASSPGYQAGELFF
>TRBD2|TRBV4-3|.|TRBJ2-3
TGCGCCAGCAGCACCCGGACTAGCGGGAGTATGAATACGCAGTATTTT
CASSTRTSGSMNTQYF
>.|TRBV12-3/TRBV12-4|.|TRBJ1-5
TGTGCCAGCAGCTGGGATCTTGCAGAGCCCCAGCATTTT
CASSWDLAEPQHF
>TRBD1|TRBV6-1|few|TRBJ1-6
TGTGCCAGCAGCGAGTCCCAGGGGGTCGGTAATTCACCCCTCCACTTT
CASSESQGVGNSPLHF
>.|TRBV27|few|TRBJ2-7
TGTGCCAGCAGTCCGTATCAGACGGGACACGGCTACGAGCAGTACTTC
CASSPYQTGHGYEQYF
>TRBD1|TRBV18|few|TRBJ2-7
TGTGCCAGCTCACCGGACAGGGGGGTCTACGAGCAGTACTTC
CASSPDRGVYEQYF
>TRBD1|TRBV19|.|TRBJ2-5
TGTGCCAGTAGGGACAGGGGGTCAGAGACCCAGTACTTC
CASRDRGSETQYF
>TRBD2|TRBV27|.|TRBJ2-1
TGTGCCAGCAGTACTAGCGGGAGCCCCTACAATGAGCAGTTCTTC
CASSTSGSPYNEQFF
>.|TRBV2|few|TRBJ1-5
TGTGCCAGCACCGCGTCGGGTTATAGCAATCAGCCCCAGCATTTT
CASTASGYSNQPQHF
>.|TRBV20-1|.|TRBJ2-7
TGCAGTGCTATGGGGCAGCCCGATAACACCTACGAGCAGTACTTC
CSAMGQPDNTYEQYF
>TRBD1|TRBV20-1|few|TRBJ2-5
TGCAGTGCTATACCCCAGGGACAGACATCCCGGGGAGAGACCCAGTACTTC
CSAIPQGQTSRGETQYF
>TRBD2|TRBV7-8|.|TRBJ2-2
TGTGCCAGCAGCAAAGCGGGAGAACCCACCGGGGAGCTGTTTTTT
CASSKAGEPTGELFF
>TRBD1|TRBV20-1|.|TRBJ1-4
TGCAGTGCTACGGACAGGGGCACGAATGAAAAACTGTTTTTT
CSATDRGTNEKLFF
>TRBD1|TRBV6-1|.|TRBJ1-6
TGTGCCAGCAGTACTTCTCAGGGGGCTCGTTCACCCCTCCACTTT
CASSTSQGARSPLHF
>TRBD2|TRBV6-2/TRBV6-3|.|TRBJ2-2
TGTGCCAGCAGTATCCGGGACTACCAAAACACCGGGGAGCTGTTTTTT
CASSIRDYQNTGELFF
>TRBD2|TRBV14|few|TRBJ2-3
TGTGCCAGCAGCCAATGGGAGGGGACAGATACGCAGTATTTT
CASSQWEGTDTQYF
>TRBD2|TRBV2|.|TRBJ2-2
TGTGCCAGTAGGACTACTAGCGGGTATACCGGGGAGCTGTTTTTT
CASRTTSGYTGELFF
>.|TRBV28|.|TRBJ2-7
TGTGCCAGCAGCACCTCCCGACAGGTCTACGAGCAGTACTTC
CASSTSRQVYEQYF
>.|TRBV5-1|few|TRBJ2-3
TGCGCCAGCAGCCCCCAGGGTGGTCTACGCACAGATACGCAGTATTTT
CASSPQGGLRTDTQYF
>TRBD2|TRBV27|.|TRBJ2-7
TGTGCCAGCAGTTTATCGCCTAGCGGGGGAACCTACGAGCAGTACTTC
CASSLSPSGGTYEQYF
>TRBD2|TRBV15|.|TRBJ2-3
TGTGCCACCAGCAGATATAGCGGGAGCACAGATACGCAGTATTTT
CATSRYSGSTDTQYF
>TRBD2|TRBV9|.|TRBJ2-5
TGTGCCAGCAGCGTACGGGAGGGCCTCGTAGAGACCCAGTACTTC
CASSVREGLVETQYF
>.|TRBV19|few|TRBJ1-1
TGTGCCAGTAGTATTGTGGGGCGGGGTGAAGCTTTCTTT
CASSIVGRGEAFF
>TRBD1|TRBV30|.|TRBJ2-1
TGTGCCTGGAGGACGAAGACAGGGGTTGGTGAGCAGTTCTTC
CAWRTKTGVGEQFF
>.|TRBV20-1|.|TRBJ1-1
TGCAGTGCTGGAGCGGCGGGGGTCGGGCGCACTGAAGCTTTCTTT
CSAGAAGVGRTEAFF
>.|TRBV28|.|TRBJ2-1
TGTGCCAGCAGAACCGATCTTGAGCAGTTCTTC
CASRTDLEQFF
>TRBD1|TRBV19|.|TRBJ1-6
TGTGCCGGAAGAGGACAGGGTCTCCATTCACCCCTCCACTTT
CAGRGQGLHSPLHF
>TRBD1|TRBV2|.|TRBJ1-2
TGTGCCAGCAGCCCGACAGGGGAAGCTAACTATGGCTACACCTTC
CASSPTGEANYGYTF
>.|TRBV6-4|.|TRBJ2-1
TGTGCCAGCAGTGAGACAGTGTCGGATGTCAATGAGCAGTTCTTC
CASSETVSDVNEQFF
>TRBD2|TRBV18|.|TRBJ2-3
TGTGCCAGCTCAAGGATTTTAGACACTCTTAGCGGGAAGTCTGGAGATACGCAGTATTTT
CASSRILDTLSGKSGDTQYF
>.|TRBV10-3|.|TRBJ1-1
TGTGCCATCTCTAGAGGGACTGAAGCTTTCTTT
CAISRGTEAFF
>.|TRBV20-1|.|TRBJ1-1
TGCAGTGCTAGAGGCGAGGGGTCCCGGGGGGACACTGAAGCTTTCTTT
CSARGEGSRGDTEAFF
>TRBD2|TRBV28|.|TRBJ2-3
TGTGCCAGCAGTCGCCCTAGCGGGACTAGCGGGAGGAGGCGAAGCACAGATACGCAGTATTTT
CASSRPSGTSGRRRSTDTQYF
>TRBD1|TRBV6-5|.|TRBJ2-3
TGTGCCAGCAGTTACCTAAAGACAGGGTTAGCAGATACGCAGTATTTT
CASSYLKTGLADTQYF
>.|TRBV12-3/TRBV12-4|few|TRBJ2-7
TGTGCCAGCAGTCCACGGGACTCCTTCAGCGAGCAGTACTTC
CASSPRDSFSEQYF